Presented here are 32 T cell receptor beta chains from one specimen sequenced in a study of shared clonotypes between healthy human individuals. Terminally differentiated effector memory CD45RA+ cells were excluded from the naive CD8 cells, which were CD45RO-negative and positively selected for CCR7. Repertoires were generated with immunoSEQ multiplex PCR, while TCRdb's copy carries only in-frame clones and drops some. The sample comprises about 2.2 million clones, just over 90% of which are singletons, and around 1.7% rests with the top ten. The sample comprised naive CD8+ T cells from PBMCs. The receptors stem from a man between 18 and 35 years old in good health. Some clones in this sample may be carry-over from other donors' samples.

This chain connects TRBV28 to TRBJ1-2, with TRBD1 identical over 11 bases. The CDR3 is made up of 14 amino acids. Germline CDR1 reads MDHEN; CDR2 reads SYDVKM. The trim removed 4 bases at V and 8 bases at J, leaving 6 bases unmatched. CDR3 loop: CASSYGTGGEGYTF. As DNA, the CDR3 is TGTGCCAGCAGTTACGGGACAGGGGGTGAAGGCTACACCTTC.

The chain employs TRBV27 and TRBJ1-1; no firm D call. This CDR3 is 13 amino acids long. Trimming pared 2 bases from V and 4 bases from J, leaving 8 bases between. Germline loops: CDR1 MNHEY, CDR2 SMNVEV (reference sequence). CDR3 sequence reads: CASSLGLITEAFF. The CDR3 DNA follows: TGTGCCAGCAGTTTAGGGTTGATCACTGAAGCTTTCTTT.

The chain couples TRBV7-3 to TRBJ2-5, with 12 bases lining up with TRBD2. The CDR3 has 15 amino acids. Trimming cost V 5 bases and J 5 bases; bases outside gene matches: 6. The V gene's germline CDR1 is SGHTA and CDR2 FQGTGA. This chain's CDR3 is CASSPGTSGWETQYF. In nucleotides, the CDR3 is TGTGCCAGCAGCCCGGGGACTAGCGGGTGGGAGACCCAGTACTTC.

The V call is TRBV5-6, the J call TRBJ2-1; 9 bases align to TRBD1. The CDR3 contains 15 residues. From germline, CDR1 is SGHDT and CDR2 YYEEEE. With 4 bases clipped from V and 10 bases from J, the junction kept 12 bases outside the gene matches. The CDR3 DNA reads TGTGCCAGCAGCGCCCCATGGACAGGGGTACGGGAGCAGTTCTTC. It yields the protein CASSAPWTGVREQFF.

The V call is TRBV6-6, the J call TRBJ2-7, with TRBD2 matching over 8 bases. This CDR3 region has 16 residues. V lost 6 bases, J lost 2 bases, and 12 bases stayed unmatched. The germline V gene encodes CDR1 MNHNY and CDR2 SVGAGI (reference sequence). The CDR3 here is CASSHTAGRETYEQYF. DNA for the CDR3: TGTGCCAGCAGCCACACTGCCGGGAGGGAAACCTACGAGCAGTACTTC.

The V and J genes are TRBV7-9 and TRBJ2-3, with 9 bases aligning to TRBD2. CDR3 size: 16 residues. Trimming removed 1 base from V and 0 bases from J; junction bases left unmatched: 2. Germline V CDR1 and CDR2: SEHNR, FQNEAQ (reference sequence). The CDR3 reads CASSLELAGSTDTQYF. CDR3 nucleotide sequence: TGTGCCAGCAGCTTAGAGCTAGCGGGGAGCACAGATACGCAGTATTTT.

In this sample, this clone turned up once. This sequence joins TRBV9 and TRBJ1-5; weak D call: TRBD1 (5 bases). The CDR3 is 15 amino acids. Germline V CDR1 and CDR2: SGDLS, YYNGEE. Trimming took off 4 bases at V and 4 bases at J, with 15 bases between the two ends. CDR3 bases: TGTGCCAGCAGCCCCTCTCCCAGGGCTAATCAGCCCCAGCATTTT. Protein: CASSPSPRANQPQHF.

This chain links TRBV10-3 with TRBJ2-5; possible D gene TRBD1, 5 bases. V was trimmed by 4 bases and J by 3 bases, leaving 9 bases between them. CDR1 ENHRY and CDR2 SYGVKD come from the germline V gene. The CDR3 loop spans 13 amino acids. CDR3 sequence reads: CAISVRGKETQYF. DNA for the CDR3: TGTGCCATCAGTGTAAGGGGAAAAGAGACCCAGTACTTC.

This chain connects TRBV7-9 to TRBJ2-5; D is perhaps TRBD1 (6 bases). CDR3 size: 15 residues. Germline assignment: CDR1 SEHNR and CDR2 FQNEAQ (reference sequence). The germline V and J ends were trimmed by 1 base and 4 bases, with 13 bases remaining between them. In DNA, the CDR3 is TGTGCCAGCAGCTTAGATGGGGGCTCGGGAGAGACCCAGTACTTC. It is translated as CASSLDGGSGETQYF.

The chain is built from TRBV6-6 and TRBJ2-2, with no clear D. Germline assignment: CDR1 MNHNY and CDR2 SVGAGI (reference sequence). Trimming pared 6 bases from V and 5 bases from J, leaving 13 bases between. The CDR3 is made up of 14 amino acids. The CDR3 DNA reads TGTGCCAGCAGCTCCGACCCGTGGACCGGGGAGCTGTTTTTT. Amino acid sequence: CASSSDPWTGELFF.

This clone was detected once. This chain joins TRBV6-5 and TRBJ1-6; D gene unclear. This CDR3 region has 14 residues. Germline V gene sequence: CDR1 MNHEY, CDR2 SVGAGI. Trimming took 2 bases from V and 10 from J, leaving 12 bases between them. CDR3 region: CASSYGVGRSPLHF. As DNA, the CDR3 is TGTGCCAGCAGTTACGGGGTAGGGCGGTCACCCCTCCACTTT.

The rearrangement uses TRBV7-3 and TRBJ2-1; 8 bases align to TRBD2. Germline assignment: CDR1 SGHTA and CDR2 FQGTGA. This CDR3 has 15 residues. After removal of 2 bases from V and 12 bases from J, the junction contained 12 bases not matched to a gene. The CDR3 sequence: CASSLDWTSQNRQFF. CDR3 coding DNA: TGTGCCAGCAGCTTAGACTGGACTAGCCAGAATCGGCAGTTCTTC.

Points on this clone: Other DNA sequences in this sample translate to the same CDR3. CDR3 sequence reads: CASSLARTGGNTEAFF. The CDR3 DNA is TGCGCCAGCAGCTTGGCCAGGACAGGGGGGAACACTGAAGCTTTCTTT. J is TRBJ1-1 and V is TRBV5-1, with 10 bases that match TRBD1. Germline trimming cut 0 bases from V and 1 base from J; bases unmatched to any gene: 3. CDR3 length: 16 residues. CDR1 and CDR2 from the germline V gene are SGHRS and YFSETQ. The variable domain in full, with the rest retrieved from reference TRBV5-1 and TRBJ1-1, is KAGVTQTPRYLIKTRGQQVTLSCSPISGHRSVSWYQQTPGQGLQFLFEYFSETQRNKGNFPGRFSGRQFSNSRSEMNVSTLELGDSALYLCASSLARTGGNTEAFFGQGTRLTVV.

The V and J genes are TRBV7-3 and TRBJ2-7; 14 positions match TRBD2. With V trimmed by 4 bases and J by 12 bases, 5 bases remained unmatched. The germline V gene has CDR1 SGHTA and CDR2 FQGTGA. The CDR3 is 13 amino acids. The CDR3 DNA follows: TGTGCCAGCAGCTCGGGACTAGCGGGAGAGTGGTACTTC. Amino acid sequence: CASSSGLAGEWYF.

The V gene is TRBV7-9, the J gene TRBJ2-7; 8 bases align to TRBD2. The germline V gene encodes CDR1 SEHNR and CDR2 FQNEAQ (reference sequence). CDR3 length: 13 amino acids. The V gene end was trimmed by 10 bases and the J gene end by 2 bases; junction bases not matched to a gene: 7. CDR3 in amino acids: CATDGGDPYEQYF. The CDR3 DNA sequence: TGTGCCACCGACGGGGGGGACCCCTACGAGCAGTACTTC.

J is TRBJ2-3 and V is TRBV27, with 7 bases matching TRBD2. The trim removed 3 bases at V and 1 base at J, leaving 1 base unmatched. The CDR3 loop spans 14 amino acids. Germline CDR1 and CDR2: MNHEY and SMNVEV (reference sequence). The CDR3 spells CASSFREGTDTQYF. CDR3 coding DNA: TGTGCCAGCAGTTTTCGGGAGGGCACAGATACGCAGTATTTT.

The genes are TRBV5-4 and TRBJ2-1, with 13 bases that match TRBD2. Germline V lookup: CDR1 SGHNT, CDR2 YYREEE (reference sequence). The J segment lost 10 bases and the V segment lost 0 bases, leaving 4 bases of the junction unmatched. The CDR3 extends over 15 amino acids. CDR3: CASSLAGLAGVEQFF. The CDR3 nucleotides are TGTGCCAGCAGCTTGGCCGGACTAGCGGGGGTAGAGCAGTTCTTC.

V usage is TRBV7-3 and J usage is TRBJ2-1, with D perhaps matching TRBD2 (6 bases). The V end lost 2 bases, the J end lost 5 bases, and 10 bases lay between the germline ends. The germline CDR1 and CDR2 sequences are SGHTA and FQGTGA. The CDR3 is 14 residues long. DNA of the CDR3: TGTGCCAGCAGCTTAGCGGGGCCGCACAATGAGCAGTTCTTC. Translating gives CASSLAGPHNEQFF.

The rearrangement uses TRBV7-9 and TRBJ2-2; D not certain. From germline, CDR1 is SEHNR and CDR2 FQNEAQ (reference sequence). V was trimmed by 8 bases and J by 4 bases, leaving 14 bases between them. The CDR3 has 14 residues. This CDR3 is CASQKGDGTGELFF. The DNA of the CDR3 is TGTGCCAGCCAAAAGGGCGACGGCACCGGGGAGCTGTTTTTT.

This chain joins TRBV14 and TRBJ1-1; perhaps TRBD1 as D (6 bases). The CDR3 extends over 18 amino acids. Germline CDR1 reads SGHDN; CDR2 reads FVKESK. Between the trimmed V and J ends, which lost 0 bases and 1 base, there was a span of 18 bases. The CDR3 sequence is CASSQEWTSRGPNTEAFF. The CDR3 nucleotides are TGTGCCAGCAGCCAAGAGTGGACCAGCAGGGGACCGAACACTGAAGCTTTCTTT.

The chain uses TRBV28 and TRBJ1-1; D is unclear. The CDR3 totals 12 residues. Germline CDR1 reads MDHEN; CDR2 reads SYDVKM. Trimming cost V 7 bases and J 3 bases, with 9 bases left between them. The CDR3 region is CASNWGDTEAFF. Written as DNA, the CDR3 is TGTGCCAGCAACTGGGGTGACACTGAAGCTTTCTTT.

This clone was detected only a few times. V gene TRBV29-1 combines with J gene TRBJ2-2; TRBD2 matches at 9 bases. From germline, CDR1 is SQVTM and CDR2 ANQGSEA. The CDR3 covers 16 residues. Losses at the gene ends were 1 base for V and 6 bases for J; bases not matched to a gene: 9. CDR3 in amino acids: CSVEGSAGGPSGELFF. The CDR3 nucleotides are TGCAGCGTTGAAGGCTCGGCGGGAGGGCCCTCCGGGGAGCTGTTTTTT.

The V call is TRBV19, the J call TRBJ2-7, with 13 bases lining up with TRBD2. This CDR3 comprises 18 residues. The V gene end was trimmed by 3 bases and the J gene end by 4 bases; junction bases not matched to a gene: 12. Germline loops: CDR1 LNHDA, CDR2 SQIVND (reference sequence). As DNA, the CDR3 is TGTGCCAGTAGTATTTCACTAGCGGGAGGGCCTGGACTATACGAGCAGTACTTC. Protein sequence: CASSISLAGGPGLYEQYF.

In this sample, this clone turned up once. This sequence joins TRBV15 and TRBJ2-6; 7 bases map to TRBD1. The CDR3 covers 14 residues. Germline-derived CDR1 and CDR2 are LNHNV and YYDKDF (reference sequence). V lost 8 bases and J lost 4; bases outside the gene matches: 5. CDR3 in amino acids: CATRDSTGANVLTF. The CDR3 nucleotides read TGTGCCACCCGGGACAGTACGGGGGCCAACGTCCTGACTTTC.

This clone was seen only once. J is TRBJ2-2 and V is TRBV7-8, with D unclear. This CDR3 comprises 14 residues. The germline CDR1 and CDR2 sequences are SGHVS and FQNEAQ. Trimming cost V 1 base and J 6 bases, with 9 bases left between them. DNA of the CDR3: TGTGCCAGCAGCTTAGTTTGGGAAGCCGGGGAGCTGTTTTTT. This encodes CASSLVWEAGELFF.

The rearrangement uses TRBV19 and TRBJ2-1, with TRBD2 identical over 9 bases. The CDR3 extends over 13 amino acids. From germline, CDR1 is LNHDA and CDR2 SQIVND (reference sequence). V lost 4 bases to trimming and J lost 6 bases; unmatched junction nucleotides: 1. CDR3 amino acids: CASSTSGINEQFF. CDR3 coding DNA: TGTGCCAGTAGTACTAGCGGGATCAATGAGCAGTTCTTC.

CDR3 coding DNA: TGTGCCAGCAGTACCGACCGGCGCGGAACTGAAGCTTTCTTT. It encodes CASSTDRRGTEAFF. The V and J genes are TRBV6-1 and TRBJ1-1; unclear D gene. The CDR3 loop spans 14 amino acids. Looked up from germline, CDR1 is MNHNS and CDR2 is SASEGT. V lost 5 bases, J lost 5 bases, and 15 bases lay in between.

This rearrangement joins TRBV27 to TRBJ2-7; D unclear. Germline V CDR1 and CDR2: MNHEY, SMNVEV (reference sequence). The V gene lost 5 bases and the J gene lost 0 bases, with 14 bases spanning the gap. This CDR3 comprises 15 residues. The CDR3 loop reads CASSDNRLSSYEQYF. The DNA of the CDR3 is TGTGCCAGCAGTGACAACCGGCTGAGCTCCTACGAGCAGTACTTC.

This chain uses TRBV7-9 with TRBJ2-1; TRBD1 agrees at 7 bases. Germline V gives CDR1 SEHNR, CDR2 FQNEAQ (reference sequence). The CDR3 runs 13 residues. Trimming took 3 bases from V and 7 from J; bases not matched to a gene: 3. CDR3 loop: CASSFKTGNEQFF. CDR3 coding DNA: TGTGCCAGCAGCTTTAAGACAGGGAATGAGCAGTTCTTC.

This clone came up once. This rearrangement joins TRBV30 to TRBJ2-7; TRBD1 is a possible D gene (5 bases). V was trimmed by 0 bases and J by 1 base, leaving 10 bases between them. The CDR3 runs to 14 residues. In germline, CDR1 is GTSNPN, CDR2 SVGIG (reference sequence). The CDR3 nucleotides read TGTGCCTGGAGTGTAAGGGGCGGTTCCTACGAGCAGTACTTC. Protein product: CAWSVRGGSYEQYF.

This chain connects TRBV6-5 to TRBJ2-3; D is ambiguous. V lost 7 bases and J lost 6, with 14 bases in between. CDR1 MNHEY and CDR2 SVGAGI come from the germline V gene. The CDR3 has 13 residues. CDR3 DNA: TGTGCCAGCAAATCGACACCCCGGGATACGCAGTATTTT. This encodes CASKSTPRDTQYF.

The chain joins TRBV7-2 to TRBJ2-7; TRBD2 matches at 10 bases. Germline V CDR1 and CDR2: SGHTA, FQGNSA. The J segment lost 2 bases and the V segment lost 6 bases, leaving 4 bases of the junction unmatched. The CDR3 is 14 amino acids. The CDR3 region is CASRGLASTYEQYF. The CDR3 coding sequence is TGTGCCAGCAGGGGACTAGCGTCAACCTACGAGCAGTACTTC. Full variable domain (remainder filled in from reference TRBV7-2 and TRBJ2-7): GAGVSQSPSNKVTEKGKDVELRCDPISGHTALYWYRQSLGQGLEFLIYFQGNSAPDKSGLPSDRFSAERTGGSVSTLTIQRTQQEDSAVYLCASRGLASTYEQYFGPGTRLTVT.